The next 12 T cell receptor beta chains were all read from a single sample in a study of beta chain features in type 1 diabetes. Reverse transcribing all isolated RNA meant expressed TCRB transcripts were sequenced. Libraries were prepared by immunoSEQ multiplex PCR; TCRdb keeps only in-frame clonotypes and omits some of them. Among hundreds of thousands of clones listed, roughly 16% were seen once. Sequenced material: naive CD4+ T cells from blood. The receptors here all came from a man aged 18-30 years in good health.

The chain links TRBV6-5 to TRBJ1-6; D is unresolved. Germline CDR1 reads MNHEY; CDR2 reads SVGAGI. CDR3 length: 12 residues. CDR3 DNA: TGTGTGACCCGGGCAGGAGGTTCACCCCTCCACTTT. Amino acid sequence: CVTRAGGSPLHF.

This clone occurred many times. The chain uses TRBV7-9 and TRBJ2-1; 8 bases align to TRBD1. J lost 12 bases, V lost 4 bases, and 5 bases had no gene match. CDR1 is SEHNR and CDR2 is FQNEAQ in the germline V gene (reference sequence). The CDR3 contains 12 residues. The CDR3 loop is CASSSNDRGQFF. In DNA form, the CDR3 reads TGTGCCAGCAGCTCGAATGACAGGGGGCAGTTCTTC.

The rearrangement uses TRBV9 and TRBJ2-3; 8 nucleotides align to TRBD1. After removal of 1 base from V and 3 bases from J, the junction contained 7 bases not matched to a gene. The CDR3 loop spans 16 amino acids. Germline V gene data show CDR1 as SGDLS and CDR2 as YYNGEE. In nucleotides, the CDR3 is TGTGCCAGCAGCGTACAAGGACAGGGATGGACAGATACGCAGTATTTT. This gives the protein CASSVQGQGWTDTQYF.

This clone has just a few counts. The rearrangement joins TRBV6-5 to TRBJ2-5; maybe TRBD2 (6 bases). V lost 7 bases to trimming and J lost 4 bases, with 16 bases between them. The CDR3 is made up of 14 amino acids. The germline gives CDR1 MNHEY, CDR2 SVGAGI. CDR3 coding DNA: TGTGCCAGCAATAGGATGGAGGGCAGAGAGACCCAGTACTTC. This gives the protein CASNRMEGRETQYF.

This clone was seen only a few times. The chain employs TRBV29-1 and TRBJ2-5; tentative D call: TRBD2 (6 bases). V shed 3 bases and J shed 2 bases, with 13 bases lying between them. CDR3 length equals 14 residues. Germline CDR1 SQVTM, CDR2 ANQGSEA. CDR3 sequence reads: CSVEEGLTQETQYF. CDR3 bases: TGCAGCGTTGAGGAGGGATTAACTCAAGAGACCCAGTACTTC.

The chain recombines TRBV6-6 with TRBJ1-5; D not certain. The CDR3 extends over 13 amino acids. V was clipped by 5 bases and J by 7 bases, with 12 bases between them. Per the germline V gene, CDR1 is MNHNY and CDR2 is SVGAGI (reference sequence). CDR3 residues: CASSGREDQPQHF. CDR3 bases: TGTGCCAGCAGTGGACGGGAGGACCAGCCCCAGCATTTT.

The chain links TRBV4-1 to TRBJ1-2, with 9 bases that match TRBD1. After removal of 2 bases from V and 2 bases from J, the junction contained 6 bases not matched to a gene. The length of the CDR3 is 16 residues. The germline CDR1 and CDR2 sequences are MGHRA and YSYEKL. Written as DNA, the CDR3 is TGCGCCAGCAGCCAACCTACAGGGGGCAAGAACTATGGCTACACCTTC. Its protein product is CASSQPTGGKNYGYTF.

This clone was seen more than once but under ten times. The chain carries TRBV12-5 and TRBJ2-3; TRBD2 matches at 13 bases. The germline gives CDR1 LGHNT, CDR2 FRNRAP. CDR3 length: 17 residues. With 1 base clipped from V and 2 bases from J, the junction kept 3 bases outside the gene matches. The CDR3 nucleotides read TGTGCTAGTGGTTTGGGGGGACTAGCGGGACCCACAGATACGCAGTATTTT. This encodes CASGLGGLAGPTDTQYF.

The sample holds a few counts of this clone. The V gene is TRBV5-4, the J gene TRBJ1-1; D remains unclear. The length of the CDR3 is 15 residues. Germline assignment: CDR1 SGHNT and CDR2 YYREEE (reference sequence). V lost 6 bases, J lost 2 bases, and 17 bases lay in between. This chain's CDR3 is CASIPRTGRNTEAFF. DNA of the CDR3: TGTGCCAGCATCCCCCGGACCGGCAGAAACACTGAAGCTTTCTTT.

The chain carries TRBV11-2 and TRBJ1-1; no firm D call. The CDR3 has 12 amino acids. The V end lost 6 bases, the J end lost 4 bases, and 9 bases lay between the germline ends. The germline V gene encodes CDR1 SGHAT and CDR2 FQNNGV. The CDR3 coding sequence is TGTGCCAGCAGGGGGATCCTCACTGAAGCTTTCTTT. Encoded protein: CASRGILTEAFF.

This sequence joins TRBV4-3 and TRBJ1-2; D unclear. The V gene lost 0 bases and the J gene lost 0 bases, with 8 bases spanning the gap. Germline V CDR1 and CDR2: LGHNA, YSLEER. The CDR3 is made up of 15 amino acids. CDR3 protein: CASSQERVANYGYTF. CDR3 DNA sequence: TGCGCCAGCAGCCAAGAGAGAGTAGCTAACTATGGCTACACCTTC.

This sequence joins TRBV4-3 and TRBJ2-3; TRBD2 matches at 8 bases. V dropped 11 bases and J dropped 0; count of bases not matched to a gene: 10. The CDR3 is 15 residues long. From germline, CDR1 is LGHNA and CDR2 YSLEER. The CDR3 coding sequence is TGCGCCGCAGGACGGATAGCGGGGAGCACAGATACGCAGTATTTT. It encodes CAAGRIAGSTDTQYF.